The source of this T cell receptor beta chain is a study of tumor and adjacent non-tumor tissue in lung cancer. Overall study: Aged 31 to 76 years, patients included 10 men and a few women with stage I to III disease. Findings and limits, study-wide: Tumor repertoires had a smaller top 100 clone share than normal lung.

Of note for this clonotype: Its antigen is unidentified. This may be a read error: a much more frequent sequence differs by one nucleotide.

TCRbeta libraries were built with three rounds of nested PCR, modified from ARM-PCR. One entry per CDR3 protein results from TCRdb running MiXCR on the multiplex PCR reads. The sample yields 98,000 or so distinct CDR3 sequences, approximately 80% seen once. The template was RNA from unsorted bulk tissue. More than 3 cm separated this lung sample from the edge of the tumor. Chemotherapy-naive patients with new lung cancer underwent thoracic surgery in China, August–late 2014. V gave up 0 bases and J gave up 9 bases, with 12 bases separating them. The CDR3 is made up of 14 amino acids. CDR1 and CDR2 (germline): MNHEY, SVGAGI.

The chain has TRBV6-5 and TRBJ1-3; no clear D. What was sequenced was distant non-tumor lung tissue. The receptor's source is a man in his sixties with small cell lung cancer. The CDR3 DNA reads as TGTGCCAGCAGTTACTCTCGGGGATGGAGCACCATATATTTT. This translates into CASSYSRGWSTIYF.